These T cell receptor beta chains were read from a single sample in a study of cytomegalovirus exposure and HLA in healthy donors. The protocol was immunoSEQ multiplex PCR, while the TCRdb copy is restricted to in-frame clones and leaves out a portion. This sample carries about 130,000 clones, around 80% of them seen once, and the ten largest clones take approximately 3.1%. Sequences were obtained from PBMCs. These receptors were taken from a woman aged 18-35 years in good health and CMV-seropositive. Both conserved end residues are part of each CDR3. D genes are given only for firm matches. For some rows the clone size is stated as once, few or many, or as a class when expanded; others skip it.

J: TRBJ2-3; V: TRBV2; length: 13; size: -; D: -; CDR3: CASLDREADTQYF; DNA: TGTGCCAGCCTCGACAGGGAGGCAGATACGCAGTATTTT
J: TRBJ1-6; V: TRBV19; length: 14; size: -; D: -; CDR3: CASSMENYNSPLHF; DNA: TGTGCCAGTAGTATGGAGAACTATAATTCACCCCTCCACTTT
J: TRBJ2-1; V: TRBV5-6; length: 15; size: few; D: -; CDR3: CASSSSRSSYNEQFF; DNA: TGTGCCAGCAGCTCTAGCAGGAGCTCCTACAATGAGCAGTTCTTC
J: TRBJ2-5; V: TRBV5-4; length: 17; size: few; D: TRBD2; CDR3: CASSSTSGGPYQETQYF; DNA: TGTGCCAGCAGCTCGACTAGCGGGGGGCCGTACCAAGAGACCCAGTACTTC
J: TRBJ1-5; V: TRBV15; length: 14; size: -; D: -; CDR3: CATSPNRESQPQHF; DNA: TGTGCCACCAGCCCGAACAGGGAAAGTCAGCCCCAGCATTTT
J: TRBJ1-2; V: TRBV2; length: 14; size: -; D: -; CDR3: CASSEAGADYGYTF; DNA: TGTGCCAGCAGTGAAGCAGGGGCGGACTATGGCTACACCTTC
J: TRBJ2-2; V: TRBV11-2; length: 15; size: -; D: -; CDR3: CASSLRSTRTGELFF; DNA: TGTGCCAGCAGCTTACGCTCCACTAGAACCGGGGAGCTGTTTTTT
J: TRBJ2-5; V: TRBV6-5; length: 15; size: -; D: -; CDR3: CASSREGGGLKTQYF; DNA: TGTGCCAGCAGTAGAGAGGGGGGGGGTCTAAAGACCCAGTACTTC
J: TRBJ2-7; V: TRBV10-1; length: 15; size: -; D: -; CDR3: CASTPTGGESYEQYF; DNA: TGCGCCAGCACTCCCACGGGCGGGGAATCCTACGAGCAGTACTTC
J: TRBJ1-5; V: TRBV29-1; length: 13; size: once; D: -; CDR3: CSVIQGSNQPQHF; DNA: TGCAGCGTCATACAGGGTAGCAATCAGCCCCAGCATTTT
J: TRBJ1-5; V: TRBV6-5; length: 15; size: -; D: TRBD1; CDR3: CASSYSRGGDQPQHF; DNA: TGTGCCAGCAGTTACTCGCGAGGGGGCGATCAGCCCCAGCATTTT
J: TRBJ2-7; V: TRBV29-1; length: 14; size: -; D: TRBD1; CDR3: CSAWGGDRGYEQYF; DNA: TGCAGCGCTTGGGGCGGGGACAGGGGGTACGAGCAGTACTTC
J: TRBJ2-1; V: TRBV27; length: 16; size: -; D: TRBD2; CDR3: CASSPTGTSKVSEQFF; DNA: TGTGCCAGCAGTCCCACCGGGACTAGCAAGGTTAGTGAGCAGTTCTTC
J: TRBJ1-1; V: TRBV4-1; length: 16; size: -; D: -; CDR3: CASSQDPFVGDTEAFF; DNA: TGCGCCAGCAGCCAAGATCCCTTCGTAGGGGACACTGAAGCTTTCTTT
J: TRBJ2-7; V: TRBV2; length: 12; size: once; D: -; CDR3: CASSKLEREQYF; DNA: TGTGCCAGCTCGAAACTTGAGCGTGAGCAGTACTTC